The sequence of this TCR beta chain was determined in a study of cytomegalovirus exposure and HLA in healthy donors. Broader study findings: In a later analysis, a genetic analysis reported fewer productive-TCR N-insertions in an Asian-associated ancestry cluster than the cohort average.

This clone was seen just once. Its antigen remains unknown. The PCR was carried out with 60 Vbeta primers and 13 Jbeta primers. The data were produced by immunoSEQ multiplex PCR, yet TCRdb's version contains in-frame clones alone and is incomplete. The sample yields about 160,000 clones, around four fifths seen once. This CDR3 is built from 15 residues. CDR1 is SGHTA and CDR2 is FQGNSA in the germline V gene. V lost 4 bases to trimming and J lost 11 bases; unmatched junction nucleotides: 15. This clonotype was obtained from a man aged 50-60 years in good health and CMV-seropositive. The chain joins TRBV7-2 to TRBJ1-1; 8 bases agree with TRBD1. Sequenced material: PBMCs. Here the CDR3 DNA reads TGTGCCAGCAGCTCATCGATCGGACAGGGCGGGAGCGCTTTCTTT. Its translation is CASSSSIGQGGSAFF.